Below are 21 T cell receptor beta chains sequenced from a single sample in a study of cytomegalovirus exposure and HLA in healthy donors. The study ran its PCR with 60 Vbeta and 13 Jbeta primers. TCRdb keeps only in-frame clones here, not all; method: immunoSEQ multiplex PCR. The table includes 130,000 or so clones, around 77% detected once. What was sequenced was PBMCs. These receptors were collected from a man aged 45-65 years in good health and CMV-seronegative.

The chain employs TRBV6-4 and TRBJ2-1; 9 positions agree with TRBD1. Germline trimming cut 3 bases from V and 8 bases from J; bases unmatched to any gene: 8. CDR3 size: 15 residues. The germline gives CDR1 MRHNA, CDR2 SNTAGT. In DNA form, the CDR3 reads TGTGCCAGCAGTGAGACCGGGACAGGGAGTGATGAGCAGTTCTTC. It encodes CASSETGTGSDEQFF.

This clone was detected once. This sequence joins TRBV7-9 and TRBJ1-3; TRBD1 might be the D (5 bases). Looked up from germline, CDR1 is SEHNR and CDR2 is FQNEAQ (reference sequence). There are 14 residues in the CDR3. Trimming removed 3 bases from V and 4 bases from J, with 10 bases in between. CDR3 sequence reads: CASSFTGSGNTIYF. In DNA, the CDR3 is TGTGCCAGCAGCTTTACAGGTTCCGGAAACACCATATATTTT.

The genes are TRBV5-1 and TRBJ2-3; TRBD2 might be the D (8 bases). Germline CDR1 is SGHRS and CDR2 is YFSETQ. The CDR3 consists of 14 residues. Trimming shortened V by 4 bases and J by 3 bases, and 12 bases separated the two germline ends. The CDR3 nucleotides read TGCGCCAGCAGCCGGGAGGGACAGACAGATACGCAGTATTTT. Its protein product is CASSREGQTDTQYF.

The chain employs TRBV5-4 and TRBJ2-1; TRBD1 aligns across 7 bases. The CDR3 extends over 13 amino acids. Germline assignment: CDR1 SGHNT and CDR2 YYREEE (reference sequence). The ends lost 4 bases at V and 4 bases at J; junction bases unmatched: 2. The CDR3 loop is CASSQDRYNEQFF. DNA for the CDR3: TGTGCCAGCAGCCAGGACAGGTACAATGAGCAGTTCTTC.

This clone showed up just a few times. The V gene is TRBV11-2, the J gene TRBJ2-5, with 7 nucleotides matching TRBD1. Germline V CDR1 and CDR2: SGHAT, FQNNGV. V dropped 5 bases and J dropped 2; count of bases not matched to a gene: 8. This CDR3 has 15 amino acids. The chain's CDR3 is CASSRDGTEQETQYF. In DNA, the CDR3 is TGTGCCAGCAGCCGGGACGGGACAGAACAAGAGACCCAGTACTTC.

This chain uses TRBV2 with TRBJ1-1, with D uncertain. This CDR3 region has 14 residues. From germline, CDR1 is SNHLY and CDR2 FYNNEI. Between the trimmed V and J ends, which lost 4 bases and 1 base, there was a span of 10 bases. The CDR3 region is CASSAEAQNTEAFF. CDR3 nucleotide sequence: TGTGCCAGCAGTGCAGAGGCCCAGAACACTGAAGCTTTCTTT. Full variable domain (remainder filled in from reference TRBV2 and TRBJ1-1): EPEVTQTPSHQVTQMGQEVILRCVPISNHLYFYWYRQILGQKVEFLVSFYNNEISEKSEIFDDQFSVERPDGSNFTLKIRSTKLEDSAMYFCASSAEAQNTEAFFGQGTRLTVV.

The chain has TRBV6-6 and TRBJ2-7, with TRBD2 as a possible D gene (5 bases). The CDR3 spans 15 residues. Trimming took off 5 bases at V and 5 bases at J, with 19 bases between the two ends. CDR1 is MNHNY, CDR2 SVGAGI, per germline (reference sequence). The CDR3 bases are TGTGCCAGCAGTCCTCGGATGGAGGAGCGAGACGAGCAGTACTTC. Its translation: CASSPRMEERDEQYF.

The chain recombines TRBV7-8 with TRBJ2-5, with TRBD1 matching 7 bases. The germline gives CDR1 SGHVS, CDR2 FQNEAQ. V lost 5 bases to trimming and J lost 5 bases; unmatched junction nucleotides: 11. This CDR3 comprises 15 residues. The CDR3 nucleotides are TGTGCCAGCAGCCGTACGGGACAGCCTCGGGAGACCCAGTACTTC. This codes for CASSRTGQPRETQYF.

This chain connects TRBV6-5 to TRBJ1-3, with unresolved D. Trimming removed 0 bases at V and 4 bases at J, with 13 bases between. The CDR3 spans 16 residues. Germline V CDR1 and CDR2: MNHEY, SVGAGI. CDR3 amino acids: CASSYSNQAGGNTIYF. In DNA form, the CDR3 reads TGTGCCAGCAGTTACTCGAACCAGGCAGGAGGAAACACCATATATTTT.

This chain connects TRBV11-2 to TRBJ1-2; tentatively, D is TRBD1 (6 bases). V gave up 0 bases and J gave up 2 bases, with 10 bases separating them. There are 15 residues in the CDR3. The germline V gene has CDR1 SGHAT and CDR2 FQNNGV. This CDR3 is CASSLDPGANYGYTF. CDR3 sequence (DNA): TGTGCCAGCAGCTTAGATCCAGGGGCCAACTATGGCTACACCTTC.

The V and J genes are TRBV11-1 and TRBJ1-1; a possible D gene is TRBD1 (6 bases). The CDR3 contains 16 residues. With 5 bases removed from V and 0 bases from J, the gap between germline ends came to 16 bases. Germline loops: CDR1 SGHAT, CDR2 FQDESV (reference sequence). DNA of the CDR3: TGTGCCAGCAGCCCCGCGGACACAGGGCTGAACACTGAAGCTTTCTTT. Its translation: CASSPADTGLNTEAFF.

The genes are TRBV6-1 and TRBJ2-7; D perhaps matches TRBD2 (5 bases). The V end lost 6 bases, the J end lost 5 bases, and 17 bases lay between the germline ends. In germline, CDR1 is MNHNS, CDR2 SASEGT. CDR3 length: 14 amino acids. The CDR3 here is CASRSDIDGDEQYF. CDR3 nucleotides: TGTGCCAGCAGATCAGACATTGACGGGGACGAGCAGTACTTC.

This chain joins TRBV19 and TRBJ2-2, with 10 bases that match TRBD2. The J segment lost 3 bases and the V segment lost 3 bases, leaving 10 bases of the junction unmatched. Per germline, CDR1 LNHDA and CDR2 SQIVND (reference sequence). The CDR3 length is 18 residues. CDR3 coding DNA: TGTGCCAGTAGTATGATCCTAGCGGGAGTACGGTACACCGGGGAGCTGTTTTTT. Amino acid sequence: CASSMILAGVRYTGELFF.

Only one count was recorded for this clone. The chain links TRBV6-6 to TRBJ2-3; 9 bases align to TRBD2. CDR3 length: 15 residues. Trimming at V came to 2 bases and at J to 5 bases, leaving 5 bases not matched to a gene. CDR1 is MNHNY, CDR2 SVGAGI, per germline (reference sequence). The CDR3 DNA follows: TGTGCCAGCAGTTACGTTCGGCGGGAGGGAGATACGCAGTATTTT. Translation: CASSYVRREGDTQYF.

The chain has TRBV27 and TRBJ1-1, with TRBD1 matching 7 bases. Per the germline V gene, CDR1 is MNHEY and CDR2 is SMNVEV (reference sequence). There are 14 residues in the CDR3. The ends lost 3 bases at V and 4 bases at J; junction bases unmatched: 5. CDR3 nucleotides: TGTGCCAGCAGTTTCACCGACAGGGCCACTGAAGCTTTCTTT. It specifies CASSFTDRATEAFF.

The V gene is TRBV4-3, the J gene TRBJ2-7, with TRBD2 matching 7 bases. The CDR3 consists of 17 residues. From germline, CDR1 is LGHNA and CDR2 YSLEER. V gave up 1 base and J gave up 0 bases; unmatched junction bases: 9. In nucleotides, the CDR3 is TGCGCCAGCAGCCAAGTGGCGCTAGCGGACAACTCCTACGAGCAGTACTTC. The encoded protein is CASSQVALADNSYEQYF.

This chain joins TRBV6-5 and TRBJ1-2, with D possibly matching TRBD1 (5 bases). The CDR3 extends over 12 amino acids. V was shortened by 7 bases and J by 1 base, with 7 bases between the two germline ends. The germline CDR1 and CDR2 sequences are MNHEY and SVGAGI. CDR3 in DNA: TGTGCCAGCAAAGACAGTAACTATGGCTACACCTTC. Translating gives CASKDSNYGYTF.

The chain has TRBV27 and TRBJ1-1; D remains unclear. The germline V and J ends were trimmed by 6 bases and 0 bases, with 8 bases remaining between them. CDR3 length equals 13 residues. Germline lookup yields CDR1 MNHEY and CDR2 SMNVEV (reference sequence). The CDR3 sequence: CASSTTVNTEAFF. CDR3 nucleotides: TGTGCCAGCAGCACCACAGTGAACACTGAAGCTTTCTTT.

The CDR3, as DNA: TGCGCCAGCAGCCCCCGAGGGCCTCGGGGGGCCAACGTCCTGACTTTC. Its translation is CASSPRGPRGANVLTF. The chain combines TRBV5-1 with TRBJ2-6, with D possibly TRBD2 on 5 matching bases. Trimming removed 4 bases from V and 4 bases from J, with 15 bases in between. The V gene's germline CDR1 is SGHRS and CDR2 YFSETQ. The CDR3 covers 16 residues.

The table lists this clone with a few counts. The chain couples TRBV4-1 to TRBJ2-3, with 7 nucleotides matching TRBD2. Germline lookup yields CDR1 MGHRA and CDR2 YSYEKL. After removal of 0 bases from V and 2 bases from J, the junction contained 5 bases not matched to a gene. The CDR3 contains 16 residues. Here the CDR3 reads CASSQDPGRDTDTQYF. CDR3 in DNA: TGCGCCAGCAGCCAAGACCCAGGGAGGGACACAGATACGCAGTATTTT.

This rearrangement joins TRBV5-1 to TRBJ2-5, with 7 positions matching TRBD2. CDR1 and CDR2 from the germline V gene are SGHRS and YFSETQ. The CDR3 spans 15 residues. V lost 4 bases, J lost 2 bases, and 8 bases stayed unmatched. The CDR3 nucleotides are TGCGCCAGCAGCCTGACCGGGACTACGCAAGAGACCCAGTACTTC. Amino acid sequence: CASSLTGTTQETQYF.